The clone carrying this T cell receptor beta chain was recorded once. Germline CDR1 and CDR2: SGHRS and YFSETQ. With V trimmed by 2 bases and J by 3 bases, 2 bases remained unmatched. This CDR3 has 15 residues. Assay used: immunoSEQ multiplex PCR; TCRdb lists only in-frame clones, some missing. This sample has under 100,000 clones, with approximately 94% found just once. The sample comes from a study of technical replicates of blood from a handful of donors. This receptor was taken from a human donor in good health. The V call is TRBV5-1, the J call TRBJ2-3, with 11 bases fitting TRBD1. The sample taken for sequencing was T cells isolated from PBMCs. For the CDR3, the DNA is TGCGCCAGCAGCTTCGGACAGGGGGCAACAGATACGCAGTATTTT. This translates into CASSFGQGATDTQYF.